One and the same sample provided the 26 T cell receptor beta chains below, sequenced in a study of blood T cell repertoires in COVID-19. Sequenced by immunoSEQ multiplex PCR; TCRdb stores in-frame clones only, minus some. The repertoire consists of approximately 70,000 clones, with 90% occurring once and the leading ten covering 4.5% to 5.5%. Sequencing input: peripheral blood. The source of these receptors is a woman under 30 with acute or convalescent COVID-19.

J is TRBJ2-5 and V is TRBV7-8, with 7 positions matching TRBD2. Germline CDR1 SGHVS, CDR2 FQNEAQ. The CDR3 extends over 14 amino acids. V dropped 4 bases and J dropped 5; count of bases not matched to a gene: 7. The CDR3 loop is CASSSQAGRETQYF. The CDR3 DNA reads as TGTGCCAGCAGCTCACAAGCGGGGAGGGAGACCCAGTACTTC.

The chain is built from TRBV5-1 and TRBJ2-1; 7 bases match TRBD1. The CDR3 consists of 12 residues. With V trimmed by 1 base and J by 15 bases, 7 bases remained unmatched. The germline gives CDR1 SGHRS, CDR2 YFSETQ. The CDR3, as DNA: TGCGCCAGCAGCTTGCCGGGGACAGTGTTGTTCTTC. It is translated as CASSLPGTVLFF.

The gene calls are TRBV5-6 and TRBJ2-1; 10 nucleotides agree with TRBD2. The CDR3 length is 16 residues. Germline-derived CDR1 and CDR2 are SGHDT and YYEEEE. The V and J ends lost 0 bases and 4 bases, in that order; junction bases with no gene match: 4. For the CDR3, the DNA is TGTGCCAGCAGCTTGGTGGTTAGCGGGGGGTACAATGAGCAGTTCTTC. Its translation is CASSLVVSGGYNEQFF.

The V gene is TRBV3-1 (or the pseudogene TRBV3-2), the J gene TRBJ1-1; TRBD1 is a possible D gene (5 bases). The CDR3 consists of 13 residues. The germline CDR1 and CDR2 sequences are LGHDT and YNNKEL (reference sequence). The V end lost 8 bases, the J end lost 5 bases, and 15 bases lay between the germline ends. DNA of the CDR3: TGTGCCAGCGGACTCCGCGGGGCTACTGAAGCTTTCTTT. Translating gives CASGLRGATEAFF.

J is TRBJ1-6 and V is TRBV20-1; no firm D call. Trimming took 3 bases from V and 9 from J, leaving 12 bases between them. The CDR3 is 13 residues long. Germline V CDR1 and CDR2: DFQATT, SNEGSKA (reference sequence). The CDR3 loop reads CSASYRPGSPLHF. For the CDR3, the DNA is TGCAGTGCTAGTTATCGCCCCGGTTCACCCCTCCACTTT.

The V gene is TRBV29-1, the J gene TRBJ2-1; D is possibly TRBD1 (5 bases). V gave up 3 bases and J gave up 6 bases, with 12 bases separating them. CDR1 and CDR2 from the germline V gene are SQVTM and ANQGSEA. This CDR3 comprises 13 residues. CDR3 coding DNA: TGCAGCGTTGAGAGGAGCCAGGGCAATGAGCAGTTCTTC. Protein product: CSVERSQGNEQFF.

J is TRBJ1-2 and V is TRBV3-1 (or the pseudogene TRBV3-2), with D tentatively TRBD1 (5 bases). Germline V gene data show CDR1 as LGHDT and CDR2 as YNNKEL (reference sequence). V lost 6 bases and J 4 bases, leaving 12 bases between the germline ends. This CDR3 contains 13 residues. CDR3 in amino acids: CASSPQGVYGYTF. DNA of the CDR3: TGTGCCAGCAGTCCCCAAGGGGTCTATGGCTACACCTTC.

The chain carries TRBV5-1 and TRBJ2-2; the D gene is possibly TRBD2 (5 bases). The CDR3 contains 15 residues. V gave up 5 bases and J gave up 0 bases, with 11 bases separating them. The germline CDR1 and CDR2 sequences are SGHRS and YFSETQ. The CDR3 is CASRRSGANTGELFF. CDR3 nucleotides: TGCGCCAGCAGGAGGAGCGGAGCGAACACCGGGGAGCTGTTTTTT.

This clone came up once. The V call is TRBV6-5, the J call TRBJ2-5; 9 bases align to TRBD1. Unmatched junction bases numbered 10, after V lost 6 bases and J lost 5 bases. The length of the CDR3 is 15 residues. Germline V gene sequence: CDR1 MNHEY, CDR2 SVGAGI. This CDR3 reads CASRRGTGKVETQYF. For the CDR3, the DNA is TGTGCCAGCAGGAGAGGGACAGGGAAGGTGGAGACCCAGTACTTC.

The sample holds one count of this clone. The chain joins TRBV5-6 to TRBJ2-1; D uncertain. Deletions cut 4 bases from V and 8 bases from J, with 10 bases between. The germline gives CDR1 SGHDT, CDR2 YYEEEE. This CDR3 is 12 amino acids long. In nucleotides, the CDR3 is TGTGCCAGCAGCCACGACTTGGATGAGCAGTTCTTC. Residues: CASSHDLDEQFF.

This rearrangement joins TRBV4-2 to TRBJ2-3; 10 positions agree with TRBD2. The germline gives CDR1 LGHNA, CDR2 YNFKEQ. The CDR3 is 15 residues long. The V segment lost 6 bases and the J segment 1 base; nucleotides outside the gene matches: 4. CDR3: CASRRGTSGTDTQYF. The CDR3 coding sequence is TGTGCCAGCAGAAGAGGGACTAGCGGCACAGATACGCAGTATTTT.

This clone was picked up one time. V gene TRBV5-1 combines with J gene TRBJ1-6; D is possibly TRBD1 (6 bases). CDR3 size: 15 residues. The V end lost 3 bases, the J end lost 7 bases, and 14 bases lay between the germline ends. Germline loops: CDR1 SGHRS, CDR2 YFSETQ. In nucleotides, the CDR3 is TGCGCCAGCAGCTCGGGGACGGACAGCAATTCACCCCTCCACTTT. Translating it yields CASSSGTDSNSPLHF. Supplemented by reference TRBV5-1 and TRBJ1-6, the full variable domain reads KAGVTQTPRYLIKTRGQQVTLSCSPISGHRSVSWYQQTPGQGLQFLFEYFSETQRNKGNFPGRFSGRQFSNSRSEMNVSTLELGDSALYLCASSSGTDSNSPLHFGNGTRLTVT.

The chain combines TRBV5-1 with TRBJ2-5; D gene ambiguous. The CDR3 is 14 amino acids. CDR1 is SGHRS, CDR2 YFSETQ, per germline. V was trimmed by 0 bases and J by 0 bases, leaving 6 bases between them. The CDR3 DNA is TGCGCCAGCAGCTTGGCCCTCCACCAAGAGACCCAGTACTTC. Translated, it gives CASSLALHQETQYF. The full variable domain, in which reference TRBV5-1 and TRBJ2-5 provide the parts outside the CDR3, is KAGVTQTPRYLIKTRGQQVTLSCSPISGHRSVSWYQQTPGQGLQFLFEYFSETQRNKGNFPGRFSGRQFSNSRSEMNVSTLELGDSALYLCASSLALHQETQYFGPGTRLLVL.

Points on this clone: The sample contains more than one DNA sequence encoding this CDR3. The chain couples TRBV7-9 to TRBJ2-7; 8 positions match TRBD1. This CDR3 is 13 amino acids long. From germline, CDR1 is SEHNR and CDR2 FQNEAQ (reference sequence). Trimming cost V 5 bases and J 4 bases; bases outside gene matches: 4. The CDR3 DNA reads TGTGCCAGCAGCCCCGGACAGGGTTACGAGCAGTACTTC. It yields the protein CASSPGQGYEQYF.

This clone was counted a single time. V and J are TRBV19 and TRBJ2-7; 10 positions match TRBD1. The length of the CDR3 is 17 residues. J was trimmed by 6 bases and V by 6 bases; bases with no gene match: 17. Germline V CDR1 and CDR2: LNHDA, SQIVND (reference sequence). The CDR3 loop is CASSPQPPGTGEVEQYF. In DNA form, the CDR3 reads TGTGCCAGTAGCCCCCAACCTCCCGGGACAGGGGAAGTCGAGCAGTACTTC.

The chain carries TRBV7-2 and TRBJ2-7; 8 bases are shared with TRBD1. Germline CDR1 and CDR2: SGHTA and FQGNSA. CDR3 length: 14 amino acids. With 5 bases clipped from V and 5 bases from J, the junction kept 8 bases outside the gene matches. The CDR3 bases are TGTGCCAGCAGCGGACAAACAGGGGGACACGAGCAGTACTTC. Its protein is CASSGQTGGHEQYF.

The rearrangement links TRBV6-5 to TRBJ1-4; possible D gene TRBD1, 5 bases. The CDR3 sequence is 15 residues long. Germline assignment: CDR1 MNHEY and CDR2 SVGAGI. The V end was cut by 0 bases, the J end by 7 bases, with 12 bases between. CDR3 nucleotides: TGTGCCAGCAGTTACTCGGCACAGGCTACTGAAAAACTGTTTTTT. It codes for CASSYSAQATEKLFF.

The chain employs TRBV7-2 and TRBJ1-1; TRBD1 matches 7 bases. The CDR3 is 12 amino acids. Germline trimming cut 1 base from V and 11 bases from J; bases unmatched to any gene: 4. Germline lookup yields CDR1 SGHTA and CDR2 FQGNSA. In DNA form, the CDR3 reads TGTGCCAGCAGCTTAGGCGCAGGGGGGGCTTTCTTT. It specifies CASSLGAGGAFF.

V and J are TRBV19 and TRBJ2-7; the match to TRBD1 covers 8 bases. This CDR3 is built from 12 residues. Germline V CDR1 and CDR2: LNHDA, SQIVND (reference sequence). The junction had 9 bases not matched to a gene; V was cut back by 5 bases and J by 12 bases. The CDR3 DNA sequence: TGTGCCAGTAGTCCCCGGACAGGGCTCTTGTACTTC. This translates into CASSPRTGLLYF.

The rearrangement links TRBV6-5 to TRBJ1-5; possibly TRBD1 for D (5 bases). CDR3 length equals 14 residues. Germline lookup yields CDR1 MNHEY and CDR2 SVGAGI. Trimming left V 6 bases short and J 0 bases short, with 9 bases between. For the CDR3, the DNA is TGTGCCAGCAGGCGGACATTTAGCAATCAGCCCCAGCATTTT. Its translation is CASRRTFSNQPQHF.

This clone was observed a handful of times. The chain combines TRBV2 with TRBJ2-3; 7 positions match TRBD1. Trimming at V came to 5 bases and at J to 1 base, leaving 9 bases not matched to a gene. The V gene's germline CDR1 is SNHLY and CDR2 FYNNEI. The CDR3 length is 16 residues. CDR3 amino acids: CASSSDRDFGTDTQYF. The CDR3 DNA follows: TGTGCCAGCAGTTCAGACAGGGATTTTGGCACAGATACGCAGTATTTT.

The rearrangement links TRBV30 to TRBJ1-5; D unclear. Trimming took 0 bases from V and 3 from J, leaving 6 bases between them. CDR1 GTSNPN and CDR2 SVGIG come from the germline V gene (reference sequence). The CDR3 covers 13 residues. The CDR3 DNA is TGTGCCTGGAGTGTAGAGATCAATCAGCCCCAGCATTTT. This sequence encodes CAWSVEINQPQHF.

This clone was observed a single time. This chain joins TRBV27 and TRBJ2-1, with D hard to call. The CDR3 consists of 13 residues. V dropped 0 bases and J dropped 7 bases, with 7 bases sitting between them. CDR1 and CDR2 (germline): MNHEY, SMNVEV (reference sequence). The CDR3 DNA is TGTGCCAGCAGTTTATCTGTCAGAAATGAGCAGTTCTTC. It encodes CASSLSVRNEQFF.

V is TRBV4-2 and J is TRBJ1-1, with D possibly TRBD1 on 5 matching bases. This CDR3 is built from 17 residues. V lost 4 bases and J lost 3, with 21 bases in between. Germline CDR1 is LGHNA and CDR2 is YNFKEQ. CDR3: CASSPVLLARVDTEAFF. The DNA for the CDR3 is TGTGCCAGCAGCCCCGTTCTTTTGGCCAGGGTGGACACTGAAGCTTTCTTT.

This clone has only one observation. The gene calls are TRBV6-4 and TRBJ2-5; 10 nucleotides line up with TRBD2. After removal of 5 bases from V and 5 bases from J, the junction contained 5 bases not matched to a gene. The CDR3 spans 14 residues. Germline CDR1 and CDR2: MRHNA and SNTAGT. Here the CDR3 DNA reads TGTGCCAGCAGTAGACTAGCGGGTCTGGAGACCCAGTACTTC. It is translated as CASSRLAGLETQYF.

CDR3 amino acids: CASSVAGTSNYEQYF. The CDR3 bases are TGTGCCAGCAGCGTGGCCGGGACTAGTAACTACGAGCAGTACTTC. The V call is TRBV6-5, the J call TRBJ2-7, with 8 bases lining up with TRBD2. Trimming took 6 bases from V and 3 from J; bases not matched to a gene: 10. CDR1 MNHEY and CDR2 SVGAGI come from the germline V gene. This CDR3 spans 15 amino acids.